Listed below are T cell receptor beta chains from one sample, sequenced in a study of blood T cell repertoires in COVID-19. Libraries were prepared by immunoSEQ multiplex PCR; TCRdb keeps only in-frame clonotypes and omits some of them. Of under 300,000 clones in the sample, roughly 87% were seen once. Sequenced input: peripheral blood. Receptor source: a man aged 60-69 years who had recovered from COVID-19. Both conserved end residues are part of each CDR3. Fields, in order: J gene, D gene, V gene, clone size, CDR3 DNA, CDR3 protein. A D gene is named only where the DNA matches it firmly. The size entry is marked missing in some rows and otherwise reads once, few, many or a size class.

TRBJ2-3 | TRBD1 | TRBV3-1/TRBV3-2 | . | TGTGCCAGCAGCCACCAGGACAGGGGGACAGATACGCAGTATTTT | CASSHQDRGTDTQYF
TRBJ1-5 | . | TRBV3-1/TRBV3-2 | . | TGTGCCAGCAGCCGAACTTTTTCGGGGTTTAATCAGCCCCAGCATTTT | CASSRTFSGFNQPQHF
TRBJ2-5 | . | TRBV9 | . | TGTGCCAGCAGCGTTTCCGGCGGGGGCACTGAGACCCAGTACTTC | CASSVSGGGTETQYF
TRBJ2-5 | . | TRBV5-1 | . | TGCGCCAGCAGCTCGGGGTTCGGACGAGAGACCCAGTACTTC | CASSSGFGRETQYF
TRBJ1-6 | . | TRBV5-5 | . | TGTGCCAGCAGCCAGGTCAGCACCTACTATAATTCACCCCTCCACTTT | CASSQVSTYYNSPLHF
TRBJ2-1 | . | TRBV6-5 | . | TGTGCCAGCTCCTTGATAGGACTTTCCTACAATGAGCAGTTCTTC | CASSLIGLSYNEQFF
TRBJ2-1 | TRBD2 | TRBV5-1 | . | TGCGCCAGCAGCTTGCGGGGGGTCTACAATGAGCAGTTCTTC | CASSLRGVYNEQFF
TRBJ2-5 | . | TRBV6-5 | . | TGTGCCAGCAGTTACAGGAGAATGGAGACCCAGTACTTC | CASSYRRMETQYF
TRBJ2-3 | . | TRBV20-1 | . | TGCAGTGCTAGTCCAGACAGCTCTCCCGCCGATACGCAGTATTTT | CSASPDSSPADTQYF
TRBJ2-5 | . | TRBV24-1 | . | TGTGCCACCAGTGGAGCAGACTTAGGGACCCAGTACTTC | CATSGADLGTQYF
TRBJ1-5 | TRBD1 | TRBV6-6 | . | TGTGCCAGCAGACCCCCGACAGGGAAAGGCCAGCCCCAGCATTTT | CASRPPTGKGQPQHF
TRBJ1-4 | . | TRBV5-5 | . | TGTGCCAGCAGCCCGACGGAGGGTTGGACTGAAAAACTGTTTTTT | CASSPTEGWTEKLFF
TRBJ1-5 | . | TRBV28 | . | TGTGCCAGCGGTCAGAATGGGAGGGGCAATCAGCCCCAGCATTTT | CASGQNGRGNQPQHF
TRBJ2-1 | . | TRBV7-6 | . | TGTGCCAGCAGCTCATTTAGGGGGTCTGGCTATGAGCAGTTCTTC | CASSSFRGSGYEQFF
TRBJ1-2 | TRBD1 | TRBV6-6 | . | TGTGCCAGCACTCCAGCCGGGACAGGGGCCGATGGCTACACCTTC | CASTPAGTGADGYTF
TRBJ2-3 | . | TRBV3-1/TRBV3-2 | . | TGTGCCAGCAGCCAAGGAGGGAGTGATACGCAGTATTTT | CASSQGGSDTQYF
TRBJ2-2 | TRBD2 | TRBV7-7 | few | TGTGCCAGCAGCTTAGCAGTTAGCGGGGGGCACCACGGCACCGGGGAGCTGTTTTTT | CASSLAVSGGHHGTGELFF
TRBJ2-3 | TRBD2 | TRBV5-1 | . | TGCGCCAGCAGCTTGGGAGCGGGGGGGGCAGATACGCAGTATTTT | CASSLGAGGADTQYF
TRBJ1-4 | . | TRBV9 | . | TGTGCCAGCAGCAGCGATGGAAAACTGTTTTTT | CASSSDGKLFF
TRBJ2-7 | TRBD1 | TRBV7-9 | . | TGTGCCAGCAGCTTATACAGGGGGCCCTACGAGCAGTACTTC | CASSLYRGPYEQYF
TRBJ2-3 | . | TRBV6-5 | . | TGTGCCAGCAGGGAGCCAGGGGGGCAAGATACGCAGTATTTT | CASREPGGQDTQYF
TRBJ2-4 | TRBD2 | TRBV5-4 | . | TGTGCCAGCAGCAACCTCCAGGGACTAGCGCAGGCGGGAGCCAAAAACATTCAGTACTTC | CASSNLQGLAQAGAKNIQYF
TRBJ1-5 | TRBD1 | TRBV30 | . | TGTGCCTGGAGTCCAGGACAGGGCAATCAGCCCCAGCATTTT | CAWSPGQGNQPQHF
TRBJ2-3 | . | TRBV7-9 | . | TGTGCCAGCAGCCCGCAGGCTGTAGGCACAGATACGCAGTATTTT | CASSPQAVGTDTQYF
TRBJ1-4 | TRBD1 | TRBV12-5 | . | TGTGCTAGTGGTTTGGGGGACAGCAGAAATGAAAAACTGTTTTTT | CASGLGDSRNEKLFF
TRBJ1-5 | . | TRBV19 | . | TGTGCCAGTAGTATCCTCAGGCAGGGCCACCATCAGCCCCAGCATTTT | CASSILRQGHHQPQHF
TRBJ2-7 | . | TRBV7-4 | . | TGTGCCAGCAGGCGGCAACAACGAAACGAGCAGTACTTC | CASRRQQRNEQYF
TRBJ1-5 | . | TRBV6-5 | . | TGTGCCAGCAGTTACAGGGGTGGCAATCAGCCCCAGCATTTT | CASSYRGGNQPQHF
TRBJ2-3 | TRBD2 | TRBV12-5 | . | TGTGCTAGTGTCCAGGGACTAGCGGTCACAGATACGCAGTATTTT | CASVQGLAVTDTQYF
TRBJ2-7 | TRBD1 | TRBV20-1 | . | TGCAGTGCTAGTCGGGACAGGGGAAACGAGCAGTACTTC | CSASRDRGNEQYF
TRBJ1-6 | . | TRBV11-2 | . | TGTGCCAGCAGCCGGCAGGGGAATTCACCCCTCCACTTT | CASSRQGNSPLHF
TRBJ1-6 | TRBD1 | TRBV11-2 | . | TGTGCCAGCAGCGCGGGGACAGGGAGCTCCTATAATTCACCCCTCCACTTT | CASSAGTGSSYNSPLHF
TRBJ1-3 | TRBD1 | TRBV9 | . | TGTGCCAGCAGCCTTGACAGGGGCGGAAACACCATATATTTT | CASSLDRGGNTIYF
TRBJ2-3 | TRBD1 | TRBV7-9 | . | TGTGCCAGCAGCAGAGACAGGGCGTCTAGCACAGATACGCAGTATTTT | CASSRDRASSTDTQYF
TRBJ1-6 | TRBD1 | TRBV10-2 | . | TGCGCCAGCAGAAGGACAGGGAGTAATTCACCCCTCCACTTT | CASRRTGSNSPLHF
TRBJ1-3 | TRBD1 | TRBV29-1 | . | TGCAGCGTTGAAGAGCTAATGGACAGGCCTGGAAACACCATATATTTT | CSVEELMDRPGNTIYF
TRBJ1-6 | . | TRBV6-5 | . | TGTGCCAGCAGCCTTGGTCCCCTACCCCCGGGAGCCCTCCACTTT | CASSLGPLPPGALHF
TRBJ2-2 | TRBD2 | TRBV27 | . | TGTGCCAGCAGTTCTTGGAGCGGGGGGCCCGGGGAGCTGTTTTTT | CASSSWSGGPGELFF
TRBJ1-2 | . | TRBV7-2 | once | TGTGCCAGCAGCCCTTCTTGGGGGGGTAAACATGGCTACACCTTC | CASSPSWGGKHGYTF
TRBJ2-2 | . | TRBV7-6 | . | TGTGCCAGCAGCTTATTCAGGGACACCGGGGAGCTGTTTTTT | CASSLFRDTGELFF
TRBJ1-5 | . | TRBV28 | . | TGTGCCAGCAGACCTCATCCGACAGTTAGCAATCAGCCCCAGCATTTT | CASRPHPTVSNQPQHF